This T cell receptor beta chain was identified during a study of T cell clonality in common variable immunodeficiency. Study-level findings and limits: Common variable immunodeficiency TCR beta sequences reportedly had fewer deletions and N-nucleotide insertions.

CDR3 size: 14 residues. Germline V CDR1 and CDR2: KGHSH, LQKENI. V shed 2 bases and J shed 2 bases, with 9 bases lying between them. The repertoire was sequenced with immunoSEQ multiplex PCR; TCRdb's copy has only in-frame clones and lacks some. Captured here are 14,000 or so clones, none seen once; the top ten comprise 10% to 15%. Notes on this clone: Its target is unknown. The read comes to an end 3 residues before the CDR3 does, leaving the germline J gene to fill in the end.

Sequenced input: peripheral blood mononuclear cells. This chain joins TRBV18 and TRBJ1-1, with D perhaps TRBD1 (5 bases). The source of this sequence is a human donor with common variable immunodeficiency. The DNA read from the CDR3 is TGTGCCAGCTCACCAATGACAGTTAACACTGAA. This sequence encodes CASSPMTVNTE. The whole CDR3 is CASSPMTVNTEAFF.